Here is one TCR beta chain with its context. Per the original data handling: Estimation of nucleated cell counts was performed using reference gene primer amplification. Clones were sequenced by immunoSEQ multiplex PCR, and TCRdb holds only the in-frame ones, with some missing. The V and J calls and the clone size are those of that table, but D and trimming were determined from the DNA. The sample holds about 120,000 clones, 75% to 85% seen once. This sample was taken from a study of blood T cell repertoires in COVID-19. Study background: T cells, B-cell-depleted T cells, or PBMCs supplied cDNA or gDNA.

What was sequenced was peripheral blood. The sequence derives from a man in his forties with active or convalescent COVID-19.

The CDR3 DNA reads TGTGCCAGCAGGGGGCGGGACGGGAACTATGGCTACACCTTC. It translates to CASRGRDGNYGYTF. V and J are TRBV28 and TRBJ1-2; a weak D match, TRBD1 (5 bases). The CDR3 spans 14 residues. V lost 6 bases and J lost 2, with 13 bases in between. Germline assignment: CDR1 MDHEN and CDR2 SYDVKM.